This T cell receptor beta chain was captured by sequencing in a study of cytomegalovirus exposure and HLA in healthy donors. The PCR ran on 60 Vbeta and 13 Jbeta primers. Profiled with immunoSEQ multiplex PCR; TCRdb holds only in-frame clones, not every one. The sample records roughly 20,000 clones, around 77% being singletons. General study results and limits: After further analysis at a later stage, roughly 16,000 TCR beta sequences were associated with HLA alleles at 0.05 false discovery rate. The presence/absence work took it that sequencing depth was about the same across donors.

This clone has only one observation. Its matching antigen is unknown. Sequencing was done on a sample of PBMCs. This clonotype was obtained from a man aged 60 to 75 in good health and CMV-seronegative.

As DNA, the CDR3 is TGTGCCAGCAGCTTATCCCCCCGGGGACTAGCGGGAGTAAATGAGCAGTTCTTC. This sequence encodes CASSLSPRGLAGVNEQFF. The chain is built from TRBV7-2 and TRBJ2-1, with 14 bases lining up with TRBD2. With V trimmed by 2 bases and J by 7 bases, 10 bases remained unmatched. This CDR3 region has 18 residues. Germline values: CDR1 SGHTA, CDR2 FQGNSA.